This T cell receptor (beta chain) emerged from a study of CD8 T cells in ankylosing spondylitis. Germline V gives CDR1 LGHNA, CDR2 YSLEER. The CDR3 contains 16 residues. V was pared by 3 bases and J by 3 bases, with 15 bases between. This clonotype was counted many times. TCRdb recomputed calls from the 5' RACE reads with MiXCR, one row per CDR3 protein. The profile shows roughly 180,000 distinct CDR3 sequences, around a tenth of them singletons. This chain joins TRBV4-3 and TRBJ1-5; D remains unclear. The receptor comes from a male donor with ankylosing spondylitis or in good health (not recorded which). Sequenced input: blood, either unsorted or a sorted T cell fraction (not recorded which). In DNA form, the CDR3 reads TGCGCCAGCAGCCAGGATTTGGACGGATACAATCAGCCCCAGCATTTT. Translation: CASSQDLDGYNQPQHF.